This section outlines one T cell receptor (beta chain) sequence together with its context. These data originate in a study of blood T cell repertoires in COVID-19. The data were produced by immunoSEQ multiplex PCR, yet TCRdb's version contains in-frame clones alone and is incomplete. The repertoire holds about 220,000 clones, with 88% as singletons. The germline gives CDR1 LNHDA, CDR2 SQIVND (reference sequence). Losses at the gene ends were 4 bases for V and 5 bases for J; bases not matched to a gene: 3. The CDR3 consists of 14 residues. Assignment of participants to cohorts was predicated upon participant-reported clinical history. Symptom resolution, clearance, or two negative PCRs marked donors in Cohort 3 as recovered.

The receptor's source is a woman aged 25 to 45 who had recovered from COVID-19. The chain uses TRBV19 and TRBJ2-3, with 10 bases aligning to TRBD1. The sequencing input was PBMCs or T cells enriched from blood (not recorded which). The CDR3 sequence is CASSRTGGEDTQYF. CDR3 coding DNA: TGTGCCAGTAGTAGGACAGGGGGGGAAGATACGCAGTATTTT.